This section outlines one T cell receptor (beta chain) sequence together with its context. The CDR3 contains 17 residues. Per germline, CDR1 GTSNPN and CDR2 SVGIG (reference sequence). Trimming removed 0 bases from V and 2 bases from J, with 18 bases in between. This specimen belongs to a study of blood T cell repertoires in COVID-19. Looking at the study overall: There were acute and convalescent COVID-19 samples, and they came from the United States, Italy and Spain. From T cells, B-cell-depleted T cells, or PBMCs came the material, which was cDNA or gDNA.

Per the study methods: Reference gene primer amplification gave estimated nucleated cell counts. Assay used: immunoSEQ multiplex PCR; TCRdb lists only in-frame clones, some missing. V and J calls and clone size are as listed in that table; D and trimming were resolved from the DNA. The profile covers tens of thousands of clones, with about 87% appearing a single time and less than 15% taken by the ten largest. Material: peripheral blood. The receptor was derived from a human donor in a cohort sampled during active COVID-19. The donor label of this sample is uncertain. The chain is built from TRBV30 and TRBJ2-3; D gene unclear. The CDR3 region has the DNA TGTGCCTGGAGTGTACCGGTCTCTGGGCCCTTCACAGATACGCAGTATTTT. It codes for CAWSVPVSGPFTDTQYF.